These T cell receptor beta chains were read from a single sample in a study of identical twins. TCRdb reprocessed the 5' RACE reads with MiXCR, giving one entry per CDR3 protein. The sample consists of some 260,000 distinct CDR3 sequences, over 12% of them appearing once. Specimen: memory (CD45RO+) T cells sorted from blood. All receptors derive from a woman in her late teens or twenties in good health. CDR3s include the opening cysteine and the closing phenylalanine or tryptophan. A D gene is named only where the DNA matches it firmly. For some rows the clone size is stated as once, few or many, or as a class when expanded; others skip it.

TRBJ2-7	-	TRBD2	TRBV27	CASSSQGRLVAGDLRNEQYF	TGTGCCAGCAGTTCACAGGGGAGGCTCGTAGCGGGAGATCTAAGGAACGAGCAGTACTTC
TRBJ2-1	few	-	TRBV5-1	CASARTVSYEQFF	TGCGCCAGCGCCAGGACAGTTTCGTATGAGCAGTTCTTC
TRBJ2-7	-	-	TRBV7-8	CASSSGPSDEQYF	TGTGCCAGCAGCTCGGGACCTAGTGACGAGCAGTACTTC
TRBJ2-1	-	-	TRBV6-2/TRBV6-3	CASSYSVEQFF	TGTGCCAGCAGTTACTCGGTTGAGCAGTTCTTC
TRBJ2-1	few	TRBD1	TRBV11-2	CASSTRQGRKGNEQFF	TGTGCCAGCAGCACCCGACAGGGACGAAAGGGCAATGAGCAGTTCTTC
TRBJ1-5	-	-	TRBV6-5	CASSYLTDALEGSAQHF	TGTGCCAGCAGTTACCTGACGGACGCCCTCGAGGGGTCAGCCCAGCATTTT
TRBJ1-4	few	TRBD1	TRBV20-1	CSASPGGTNEKLFF	TGCAGTGCTAGCCCAGGGGGAACTAATGAAAAACTGTTTTTT
TRBJ2-7	-	-	TRBV20-1	CSATDGLGTYEQYF	TGCAGTGCGACGGACGGGCTGGGCACCTACGAGCAGTACTTC
TRBJ2-3	few	-	TRBV7-2	CASSLVGGATDTQYF	TGTGCCAGCAGCTTAGTCGGGGGAGCAACAGATACGCAGTATTTT
TRBJ2-1	-	TRBD1	TRBV27	CASSSTGSSYNEQFF	TGTGCCAGCAGTTCGACAGGGAGCTCCTACAATGAGCAGTTCTTC